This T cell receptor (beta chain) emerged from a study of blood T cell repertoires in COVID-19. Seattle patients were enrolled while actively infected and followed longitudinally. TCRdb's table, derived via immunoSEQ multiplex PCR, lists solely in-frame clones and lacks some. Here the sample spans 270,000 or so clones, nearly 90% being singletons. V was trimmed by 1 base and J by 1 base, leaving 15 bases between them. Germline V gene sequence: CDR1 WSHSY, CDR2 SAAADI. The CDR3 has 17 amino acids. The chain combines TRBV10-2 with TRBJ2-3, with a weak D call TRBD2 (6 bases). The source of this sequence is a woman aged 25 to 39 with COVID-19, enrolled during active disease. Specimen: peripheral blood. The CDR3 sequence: CASSELIWASGTDTQYF. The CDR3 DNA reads TGCGCCAGCAGTGAGTTGATTTGGGCTAGCGGCACAGATACGCAGTATTTT.